A few counts support the clone carrying this T cell receptor (beta chain). The antigen is not known. These data belong to a study of CD4 T cells in relation to SARS-CoV-2 and coronaviruses. Study results and caveats: About 65% of donors had memory CD4+ clonotypes crossrecognizing SARS-CoV-2 and common cold coronavirus spike.

Only in-frame clones appear in the TCRdb table, and some are missing; sequencing was by immunoSEQ multiplex PCR. The sample has tens of thousands of clones; around 76% are singletons. Germline V gives CDR1 SGHTA, CDR2 FQGTGA. J was trimmed by 4 bases and V by 1 base; bases with no gene match: 3. The CDR3 is made up of 15 amino acids. CD4+ T cells from unexposed donors were obtained before the COVID-19 pandemic (2011-2018). Isolation of CD4+ T cells took place after less than 11 days in culture. Sequences were obtained from CD4+ T cells from PBMCs, cultured in vitro. The chain links TRBV7-3 to TRBJ2-1, with 8 bases matching TRBD2. The source of this sequence is a human donor in good health. The CDR3 region has the DNA TGTGCCAGCAGCTTAAGGGGACTAGAGTACAATGAGCAGTTCTTC. It yields the protein CASSLRGLEYNEQFF.